These 31 T cell receptor beta chains share one sample of origin, sequenced in a study of blood T cell repertoires in COVID-19. Profiling relied on immunoSEQ multiplex PCR, and the TCRdb table lists in-frame clones only, not all of them. The repertoire consists of about 150,000 clones, with approximately 86% occurring once and the leading ten covering 0.58%. The specimen was peripheral blood. The receptors were gathered from a man between 60 and 75 years old with COVID-19, enrolled during active disease.

This clone occurred a few times. The chain couples TRBV3-1 (or the pseudogene TRBV3-2) to TRBJ2-1; 15 nucleotides line up with TRBD2. CDR3 length: 16 residues. The V gene end was trimmed by 2 bases and the J gene end by 9 bases; junction bases not matched to a gene: 5. Germline loops: CDR1 LGHDT, CDR2 YNNKEL (reference sequence). CDR3 bases: TGTGCCAGCAGCCAAAAGGGACTAGCGGGGGGAGGTGAGCAGTTCTTC. Its translation: CASSQKGLAGGGEQFF.

The chain employs TRBV30 and TRBJ2-5; D is possibly TRBD2 (6 bases). The CDR3 is 14 amino acids. V lost 5 bases and J 5 bases, leaving 18 bases between the germline ends. Per the germline V gene, CDR1 is GTSNPN and CDR2 is SVGIG (reference sequence). CDR3 residues: CAWSRPAGYETQYF. The CDR3, as DNA: TGTGCCTGGTCCAGACCCGCGGGGTATGAGACCCAGTACTTC. Combining the CDR3 with reference TRBV30 and TRBJ2-5 gives the whole variable domain SQTIHQWPATLVQPVGSPLSLECTVEGTSNPNLYWYRQAAGRGLQLLFYSVGIGQISSEVPQNLSASRPQDRQFILSSKKLLLSDSGFYLCAWSRPAGYETQYFGPGTRLLVL.

The chain recombines TRBV7-8 with TRBJ2-2; 8 nucleotides match TRBD2. Germline V lookup: CDR1 SGHVS, CDR2 FQNEAQ. The CDR3 runs to 15 residues. J was trimmed by 6 bases and V by 6 bases; bases with no gene match: 9. In nucleotides, the CDR3 is TGTGCCAGCAGACCGTCGGGGGGGGCGGCCGGGGAGCTGTTTTTT. Protein sequence: CASRPSGGAAGELFF.

The rearrangement links TRBV10-3 to TRBJ1-1, with D unresolved. CDR3 length equals 13 residues. V gave up 2 bases and J gave up 2 bases, with 6 bases separating them. Germline-derived CDR1 and CDR2 are ENHRY and SYGVKD. In DNA, the CDR3 is TGTGCCATCAGTGAGGTCACTAACACTGAAGCTTTCTTT. This encodes CAISEVTNTEAFF.

V and J are TRBV20-1 and TRBJ1-5; 9 bases map to TRBD1. Germline V gene lookup returns CDR1 DFQATT and CDR2 SNEGSKA (reference sequence). The CDR3 spans 17 residues. After removal of 3 bases from V and 0 bases from J, the junction contained 9 bases not matched to a gene. The CDR3: CSASGTGPLDSNQPQHF. In DNA form, the CDR3 reads TGCAGTGCTAGTGGGACAGGGCCCCTAGATAGCAATCAGCCCCAGCATTTT.

The rearrangement links TRBV7-9 to TRBJ1-2; 8 bases are a match to TRBD1. Germline V gives CDR1 SEHNR, CDR2 FQNEAQ (reference sequence). The CDR3 runs to 14 residues. With 5 bases clipped from V and 5 bases from J, the junction kept 7 bases outside the gene matches. Written as DNA, the CDR3 is TGTGCCAGCAGCCCTGGACAGGGCACGTATGGCTACACCTTC. It yields the protein CASSPGQGTYGYTF.

V and J are TRBV2 and TRBJ1-6; 9 bases match TRBD1. Unmatched junction bases numbered 8, after V lost 8 bases and J lost 3 bases. This CDR3 region has 16 residues. CDR1 is SNHLY, CDR2 FYNNEI, per germline. CDR3 protein: CASSLQGAFYNSPLHF. For the CDR3, the DNA is TGTGCCAGCTCACTACAGGGGGCGTTCTATAATTCACCCCTCCACTTT.

The V gene is TRBV6-5, the J gene TRBJ1-1, with D possibly being TRBD1 (5 bases). The germline CDR1 and CDR2 sequences are MNHEY and SVGAGI. Between the trimmed V and J ends, which lost 2 bases and 1 base, there was a span of 11 bases. The CDR3 loop spans 15 amino acids. CDR3 in amino acids: CASSYPTGGNTEAFF. CDR3 DNA: TGTGCCAGCAGTTACCCTACAGGTGGGAACACTGAAGCTTTCTTT.

The V and J genes are TRBV3-1 (or the pseudogene TRBV3-2) and TRBJ2-3; TRBD1 matches at 8 bases. The CDR3 has 15 amino acids. Germline lookup yields CDR1 LGHDT and CDR2 YNNKEL (reference sequence). V lost 0 bases and J lost 3; bases outside the gene matches: 2. CDR3 in amino acids: CASSQDRGLTDTQYF. DNA for the CDR3: TGTGCCAGCAGCCAAGACAGGGGGCTGACAGATACGCAGTATTTT.

This clone has only a few counts. The V and J genes are TRBV14 and TRBJ1-2, with TRBD1 identical over 7 bases. The germline V gene has CDR1 SGHDN and CDR2 FVKESK. The V gene end was trimmed by 0 bases and the J gene end by 3 bases; junction bases not matched to a gene: 7. This CDR3 has 16 amino acids. The CDR3 reads CASSQDWGRGDYGYTF. The CDR3 DNA reads as TGTGCCAGCAGCCAAGATTGGGGCAGGGGGGACTATGGCTACACCTTC.

The chain couples TRBV7-9 to TRBJ1-1; TRBD1 matches 8 bases. Germline V gives CDR1 SEHNR, CDR2 FQNEAQ (reference sequence). Trimming at V came to 3 bases and at J to 5 bases, leaving 8 bases not matched to a gene. The CDR3 length is 15 residues. CDR3 protein: CASSFTLTGGTEAFF. The CDR3 bases are TGTGCCAGCAGCTTCACATTAACAGGGGGTACTGAAGCTTTCTTT.

The V gene is TRBV28, the J gene TRBJ1-6; 11 bases align to TRBD1. The CDR3 sequence is 15 residues long. Germline V lookup: CDR1 MDHEN, CDR2 SYDVKM. The V gene end was trimmed by 6 bases and the J gene end by 9 bases; junction bases not matched to a gene: 7. The CDR3 DNA sequence: TGTGCCAGCAGACCGGGACAGGGGGTGGTTTCACCCCTCCACTTT. This codes for CASRPGQGVVSPLHF. The full variable domain, in which reference TRBV28 and TRBJ1-6 provide the parts outside the CDR3, is DVKVTQSSRYLVKRTGEKVFLECVQDMDHENMFWYRQDPGLGLRLIYFSYDVKMKEKGDIPEGYSVSREKKERFSLILESASTNQTSMYLCASRPGQGVVSPLHFGNGTRLTVT.

The chain couples TRBV4-1 to TRBJ2-6; 7 bases are shared with TRBD1. J gave up 0 bases and V 2 bases, and 7 bases lay outside the gene matches. Germline CDR1 MGHRA, CDR2 YSYEKL. The CDR3 loop spans 18 amino acids. The CDR3 sequence: CASSQRQGPPSGANVLTF. CDR3 sequence (DNA): TGCGCCAGCAGCCAAAGACAGGGCCCACCCTCTGGGGCCAACGTCCTGACTTTC.

The chain couples TRBV24-1 to TRBJ1-5, with D perhaps TRBD1 (6 bases). The CDR3 runs 15 residues. Between the trimmed V and J ends, which lost 3 bases and 4 bases, there was a span of 12 bases. In germline, CDR1 is KGHDR, CDR2 SFDVKD. CDR3 amino acids: CATSDRTVINQPQHF. DNA of the CDR3: TGTGCCACCAGTGATCGGACAGTCATTAATCAGCCCCAGCATTTT.

J is TRBJ2-3 and V is TRBV6-2 or TRBV6-3, with TRBD2 identical over 10 bases. The V segment lost 2 bases and the J segment 5 bases; nucleotides outside the gene matches: 7. This CDR3 is 16 amino acids long. Germline assignment: CDR1 MNHEY and CDR2 SVGEGT. The DNA of the CDR3 is TGTGCCAGCAGTTACAGGACTAGCGGACACGTAGATACGCAGTATTTT. It is translated as CASSYRTSGHVDTQYF.

The chain has TRBV6-1 and TRBJ1-1; D uncertain. Germline V gene lookup returns CDR1 MNHNS and CDR2 SASEGT. The CDR3 is 13 residues long. The ends were cut back, 6 bases at V and 1 base at J, with 9 bases in the middle. The CDR3 nucleotides read TGTGCCAGCAGGGCCGGGGAGAACACTGAAGCTTTCTTT. Translated, it gives CASRAGENTEAFF.

V usage is TRBV24-1 and J usage is TRBJ1-2; D is unclear. CDR1 and CDR2 from the germline V gene are KGHDR and SFDVKD. Trimming cost V 4 bases and J 3 bases, with 11 bases left between them. This CDR3 is 14 amino acids long. Here the CDR3 reads CATSDSRTYYGYTF. The CDR3 DNA sequence: TGTGCCACCAGTGACTCAAGAACTTACTATGGCTACACCTTC.

The rearrangement links TRBV5-6 to TRBJ2-7; D uncertain. Germline loops: CDR1 SGHDT, CDR2 YYEEEE. The length of the CDR3 is 13 residues. Trimming pared 6 bases from V and 1 base from J, leaving 11 bases between. The CDR3 sequence: CASISTDSYEQYF. CDR3 DNA sequence: TGTGCCAGCATCTCTACCGATTCCTACGAGCAGTACTTC.

This clone was recorded once. The rearrangement joins TRBV19 to TRBJ1-2; no firm D call. CDR3 size: 17 residues. Germline V gene lookup returns CDR1 LNHDA and CDR2 SQIVND (reference sequence). Between the trimmed V and J ends, which lost 5 bases and 7 bases, there was a span of 26 bases. The CDR3 is CASSPSAIQGRAGGYTF. The DNA for the CDR3 is TGTGCCAGTAGTCCTTCGGCCATACAAGGGCGCGCGGGTGGCTACACCTTC.

Note on this clone: Other DNA sequences in the same sample also yield this CDR3. J is TRBJ1-5 and V is TRBV5-1, with 10 bases aligning to TRBD1. This CDR3 contains 15 residues. Trimming at V came to 4 bases and at J to 2 bases, leaving 3 bases not matched to a gene. Looked up from germline, CDR1 is SGHRS and CDR2 is YFSETQ. DNA of the CDR3: TGCGCCAGCAGCCTAGGACAGGGGGGCAATCAGCCCCAGCATTTT. Its protein is CASSLGQGGNQPQHF.

The V and J genes are TRBV11-3 and TRBJ1-1; D remains ambiguous. V was cut by 5 bases and J by 1 base, with 5 bases left in between. This CDR3 contains 12 residues. Germline CDR1 and CDR2: SGHNT and YENEEA. Written as DNA, the CDR3 is TGTGCCAGCAGCCGACAGAACACTGAAGCTTTCTTT. This translates into CASSRQNTEAFF.

V and J are TRBV6-5 and TRBJ1-1; 9 nucleotides align to TRBD1. Per germline, CDR1 MNHEY and CDR2 SVGAGI. This CDR3 region has 15 residues. Losses at the gene ends were 6 bases for V and 4 bases for J; bases not matched to a gene: 9. CDR3 in DNA: TGTGCCAGCAGCCGACGGACAGGGGAGGCCACTGAAGCTTTCTTT. This sequence encodes CASSRRTGEATEAFF.

The gene calls are TRBV5-1 and TRBJ2-7; 8 bases map to TRBD2. J gave up 2 bases and V 4 bases, and 8 bases lay outside the gene matches. Per germline, CDR1 SGHRS and CDR2 YFSETQ. The CDR3 runs 15 residues. The CDR3 DNA is TGCGCCAGCAGCCTAACTAGCGGTGCCCCCTACGAGCAGTACTTC. As protein: CASSLTSGAPYEQYF. Filled out from reference TRBV5-1 and TRBJ2-7, the complete variable domain reads KAGVTQTPRYLIKTRGQQVTLSCSPISGHRSVSWYQQTPGQGLQFLFEYFSETQRNKGNFPGRFSGRQFSNSRSEMNVSTLELGDSALYLCASSLTSGAPYEQYFGPGTRLTVT.

The rearrangement links TRBV11-2 to TRBJ1-2, with 9 bases that match TRBD1. CDR3 length equals 16 residues. V trimming: 4 bases; J trimming: 7 bases; junction bases outside the gene matches: 13. CDR1 is SGHAT, CDR2 FQNNGV, per germline. The CDR3 loop is CASSSRGQGGNGGYTF. The CDR3 region has the DNA TGTGCCAGCAGCTCCCGGGGACAGGGAGGAAACGGTGGCTACACCTTC. The complete variable domain, with remaining parts taken from reference TRBV11-2 and TRBJ1-2, reads EAGVAQSPRYKIIEKRQSVAFWCNPISGHATLYWYQQILGQGPKLLIQFQNNGVVDDSQLPKDRFSAERLKGVDSTLKIQPAKLEDSAVYLCASSSRGQGGNGGYTFGSGTRLTVV.

A word on this clone: The germline gene is not matched at one end of the junction; a read error may be the cause. The chain carries TRBV7-7 and TRBJ2-5, with 9 nucleotides matching TRBD1. The CDR3 totals 17 residues. Germline CDR1 and CDR2: SSHAT and FNYEAQ (reference sequence). The CDR3 loop is CASTPGQGSLEKETQYF. CDR3 DNA sequence: TGTGCTAGCACCCCGGGACAGGGAAGTTTGGAGAAAGAGACCCAGTACTTC.

V is TRBV11-3 and J is TRBJ1-2; D may be TRBD1 (5 bases). The CDR3 runs to 15 residues. Germline V gene sequence: CDR1 SGHNT, CDR2 YENEEA. Between the trimmed V and J ends, which lost 3 bases and 0 bases, there was a span of 11 bases. This CDR3 reads CASSFYGGANYGYTF. CDR3 nucleotide sequence: TGTGCCAGCAGCTTTTACGGGGGAGCTAACTATGGCTACACCTTC.

A few counts support this clone. This chain joins TRBV28 and TRBJ1-4; 10 positions match TRBD1. Trimming removed 5 bases from V and 7 bases from J; junction bases left unmatched: 7. CDR1 and CDR2 (germline): MDHEN, SYDVKM. There are 15 residues in the CDR3. CDR3 sequence (DNA): TGTGCCAGCAGTCCGTTGGGACAGGGGAGTGAAAAACTGTTTTTT. Residues: CASSPLGQGSEKLFF.

This clone was picked up one time. CDR3 DNA sequence: TGTGCCAGTAGTGTGGGGCCCGCGAACACCGGGGAGCTGTTTTTT. It encodes CASSVGPANTGELFF. The chain recombines TRBV19 with TRBJ2-2, with TRBD1 as a possible D gene (5 bases). V lost 5 bases and J lost 0, with 10 bases in between. Per the germline V gene, CDR1 is LNHDA and CDR2 is SQIVND (reference sequence). The CDR3 has 15 residues.

The rearrangement uses TRBV18 and TRBJ2-1; possibly TRBD1 for D (6 bases). Trimming left V 4 bases short and J 5 bases short, with 9 bases between. The CDR3 consists of 13 residues. Germline V CDR1 and CDR2: KGHSH, LQKENI. CDR3 protein: CASSQQGNNEQFF. CDR3 nucleotide sequence: TGTGCCAGCTCACAACAGGGTAACAATGAGCAGTTCTTC.

The chain carries TRBV5-1 and TRBJ2-7; 9 bases are a match to TRBD1. The CDR3 spans 14 residues. Germline CDR1 and CDR2: SGHRS and YFSETQ. V was clipped by 1 base and J by 5 bases; unmatched bases: 4. CDR3 sequence reads: CASSLNRGRNEQYF. DNA for the CDR3: TGCGCCAGCAGCTTGAACAGGGGGCGCAACGAGCAGTACTTC. The full variable domain, with the rest looked up from reference TRBV5-1 and TRBJ2-7, is KAGVTQTPRYLIKTRGQQVTLSCSPISGHRSVSWYQQTPGQGLQFLFEYFSETQRNKGNFPGRFSGRQFSNSRSEMNVSTLELGDSALYLCASSLNRGRNEQYFGPGTRLTVT.

This clone has only one observation. The CDR3 DNA reads as TGCGCCAGCGGGGCGACAGGGGTCCCAGATACGCAGTATTTT. Translated: CASGATGVPDTQYF. V is TRBV5-1 and J is TRBJ2-3, with 8 bases fitting TRBD1. CDR1 and CDR2 (germline): SGHRS, YFSETQ. The junction had 8 bases not matched to a gene; V was cut back by 7 bases and J by 4 bases. The CDR3 spans 14 residues.